The TCR beta chain under discussion was sequenced for a study of shared clonotypes between healthy human individuals. Study summary: The cohort had two women and a few men, ages 18 to 49. Three plates were used per donor for CD4 naive, three for CD4 memory, two for CD8 naive and one for CD8 memory. Overall study findings and caveats: Non-shared clonotypes displayed generation probabilities falling below those of clonotypes present in all four donors. There were few donors, and this limited the genetic and exposure-history diversity represented.

In the case of this clone: The target antigen is unknown.

The naive CD8 subset, CD45RO-negative cells positively selected for CCR7, excluded terminally differentiated effector memory CD45RA+ cells. V was pared by 2 bases and J by 13 bases, with 16 bases between. The CDR3 has 13 residues. Germline V gene data show CDR1 as SGHTA and CDR2 as FQGTGA. Assay: immunoSEQ multiplex PCR; the TCRdb copy retains only in-frame clones and omits some. The sample holds around 2,000,000 clones, about 92% seen once. The TCR comes from a man aged 18-30 years in good health. Some clones in this sample may be carry-over from other donors' samples. The sample comprised naive CD8+ T cells from PBMCs. This chain connects TRBV7-3 to TRBJ2-3; no reliable D call. In DNA, the CDR3 is TGTGCCAGCAGCTTACTAAAGGGTGGGAATAAGTATTTT. Translating it yields CASSLLKGGNKYF.